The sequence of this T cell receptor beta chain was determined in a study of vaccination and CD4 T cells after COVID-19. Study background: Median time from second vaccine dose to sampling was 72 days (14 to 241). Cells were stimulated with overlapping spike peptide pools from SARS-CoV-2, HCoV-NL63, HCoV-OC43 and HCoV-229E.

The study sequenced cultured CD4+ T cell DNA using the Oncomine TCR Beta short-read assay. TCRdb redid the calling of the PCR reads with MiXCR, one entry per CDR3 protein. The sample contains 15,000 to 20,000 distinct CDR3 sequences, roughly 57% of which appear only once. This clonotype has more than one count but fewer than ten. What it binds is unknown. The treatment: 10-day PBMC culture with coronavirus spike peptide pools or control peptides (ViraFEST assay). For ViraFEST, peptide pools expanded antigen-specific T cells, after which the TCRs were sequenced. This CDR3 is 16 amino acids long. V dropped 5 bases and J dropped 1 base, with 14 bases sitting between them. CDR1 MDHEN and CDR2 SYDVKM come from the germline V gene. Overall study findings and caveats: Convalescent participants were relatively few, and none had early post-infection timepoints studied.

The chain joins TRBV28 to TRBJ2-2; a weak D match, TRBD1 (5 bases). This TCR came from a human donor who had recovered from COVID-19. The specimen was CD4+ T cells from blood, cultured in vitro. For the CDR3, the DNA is TGTGCCAGCAGTCTATTCTCCGGACAGAACACCGGGGAGCTGTTTTTT. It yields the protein CASSLFSGQNTGELFF. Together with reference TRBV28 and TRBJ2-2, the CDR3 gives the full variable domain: DVKVTQSSRYLVKRTGEKVFLECVQDMDHENMFWYRQDPGLGLRLIYFSYDVKMKEKGDIPEGYSVSREKKERFSLILESASTNQTSMYLCASSLFSGQNTGELFFGEGSRLTVL.